This is a list of T cell receptor beta chains from one sample in a study of T cell responses to AZD1222 COVID-19 vaccine. Profiling relied on immunoSEQ multiplex PCR, and the TCRdb table lists in-frame clones only, not all of them. This table has 150,000 to 200,000 clones, around 92% appearing once. The sequencing here drew on peripheral blood, taken on day 0 of AZD1222 vaccination. The receptor source for this set is an adult in good health. CDR3s include the opening cysteine and the closing phenylalanine or tryptophan. Fields, in order: clone size, J gene, V gene, D gene, CDR3 DNA, CDR3 protein. D genes are given only for firm matches. Size tells how often a clone was seen (once, few, many) or the class of an expanded clone, and some rows leave it out.

clone_size: -
j_call: TRBJ2-1
v_call: TRBV7-2
d_call: TRBD2
cdr3_nt: TGTGCCAGCAGAAAACGGGAGGGCAATGAGCAGTTCTTC
cdr3_aa: CASRKREGNEQFF

clone_size: -
j_call: TRBJ2-1
v_call: TRBV9
d_call: -
cdr3_nt: TGTGCCAGCAGTCGAGGGGGAAGGGGGTCTTACAATGAGCAGTTCTTC
cdr3_aa: CASSRGGRGSYNEQFF

clone_size: -
j_call: TRBJ1-2
v_call: TRBV18
d_call: -
cdr3_nt: TGTGCCAGCTCACCGCCGGGACGGACCTATGGCTACACCTTC
cdr3_aa: CASSPPGRTYGYTF

clone_size: -
j_call: TRBJ1-1
v_call: TRBV6-5
d_call: -
cdr3_nt: TGTGCCAGCAGTTACTCGTACAGGGAACTGAACACTGAAGCTTTCTTT
cdr3_aa: CASSYSYRELNTEAFF

clone_size: -
j_call: TRBJ2-2
v_call: TRBV6-2/TRBV6-3
d_call: -
cdr3_nt: TGTGCCAGCAGCAGTTATACCACCGGGGAGCTGTTTTTT
cdr3_aa: CASSSYTTGELFF

clone_size: -
j_call: TRBJ1-1
v_call: TRBV5-1
d_call: -
cdr3_nt: TGCGCCAGCAGCCTAGTCGGACGGAACACTGAAGCTTTCTTT
cdr3_aa: CASSLVGRNTEAFF

clone_size: -
j_call: TRBJ1-1
v_call: TRBV7-9
d_call: -
cdr3_nt: TGTGCCAGCAGCTGGACAACCGGGGACGCTGAAGCTTTCTTT
cdr3_aa: CASSWTTGDAEAFF

clone_size: -
j_call: TRBJ2-7
v_call: TRBV27
d_call: -
cdr3_nt: TGTGCCAGCAGTTTATCAGGCCAGGGATTTGAAGAGCAGTACTTC
cdr3_aa: CASSLSGQGFEEQYF

clone_size: -
j_call: TRBJ1-1
v_call: TRBV27
d_call: -
cdr3_nt: TGTGCCAGCAAGGTTCTTTTGAACACTGAAGCTTTCTTT
cdr3_aa: CASKVLLNTEAFF

clone_size: -
j_call: TRBJ1-1
v_call: TRBV19
d_call: -
cdr3_nt: TGTGCCAGTAGTATTGGAGCGACCACTGAAGCTTTCTTT
cdr3_aa: CASSIGATTEAFF

clone_size: -
j_call: TRBJ2-2
v_call: TRBV7-2
d_call: -
cdr3_nt: TGTGCCAGCAGCTTAGTTTTTTTGGGAACCGGGGAGCTGTTTTTT
cdr3_aa: CASSLVFLGTGELFF

clone_size: -
j_call: TRBJ1-6
v_call: TRBV5-1
d_call: -
cdr3_nt: TGCGCCAGCAGCTGGACTAGCCCGAATTCACCCCTCCACTTT
cdr3_aa: CASSWTSPNSPLHF

clone_size: -
j_call: TRBJ1-4
v_call: TRBV11-2
d_call: TRBD1
cdr3_nt: TGTGCCAGCAGCTTAGCCCGAGGACAGGGAACTAATGAAAAACTGTTTTTT
cdr3_aa: CASSLARGQGTNEKLFF

clone_size: -
j_call: TRBJ1-2
v_call: TRBV7-2
d_call: -
cdr3_nt: TGTGCCAGCAGCTTAGCCCCTGGGGCTAACTATGGCTACACCTTC
cdr3_aa: CASSLAPGANYGYTF

clone_size: few
j_call: TRBJ1-2
v_call: TRBV7-2
d_call: -
cdr3_nt: TGTGCCAGCAGCTTAGAAATTCGGGGGAGGGATGGCTACACCTTC
cdr3_aa: CASSLEIRGRDGYTF

clone_size: -
j_call: TRBJ2-7
v_call: TRBV4-1
d_call: -
cdr3_nt: TGCGCCAGCAGCCAGACCCCAGGGGACCAGTTCTACGAGCAGTACTTC
cdr3_aa: CASSQTPGDQFYEQYF

clone_size: -
j_call: TRBJ1-1
v_call: TRBV30
d_call: -
cdr3_nt: TGTGCCTGGAGTGTTGGGTGGGGGGAGAGGGGAACTGAAGCTTTCTTT
cdr3_aa: CAWSVGWGERGTEAFF

clone_size: once
j_call: TRBJ1-2
v_call: TRBV6-1
d_call: -
cdr3_nt: TGTGCCAGCAGTGAAGAGGCGGGCTTCTCGGGCTATGGCTACACCTTC
cdr3_aa: CASSEEAGFSGYGYTF

clone_size: -
j_call: TRBJ2-3
v_call: TRBV28
d_call: -
cdr3_nt: TGTGCCAGCAGTTCCAGGAACACAGATACGCAGTATTTT
cdr3_aa: CASSSRNTDTQYF

clone_size: -
j_call: TRBJ1-1
v_call: TRBV29-1
d_call: -
cdr3_nt: TGCAGCGTCCATAAGGGAGGGCAGGGGCGGTTGAGGACTGAAGCTTTCTTT
cdr3_aa: CSVHKGGQGRLRTEAFF

clone_size: -
j_call: TRBJ2-3
v_call: TRBV3-1/TRBV3-2
d_call: TRBD2
cdr3_nt: TGTGCCAGCAGCCATCATCTAGCGGGAGGACCAGATACGCAGTATTTT
cdr3_aa: CASSHHLAGGPDTQYF

clone_size: -
j_call: TRBJ1-4
v_call: TRBV4-1
d_call: -
cdr3_nt: TGCGCCAGCAGCCTCGTCCCTGGCGGGGGGAATGAAAAACTGTTTTTT
cdr3_aa: CASSLVPGGGNEKLFF

clone_size: -
j_call: TRBJ1-2
v_call: TRBV4-3
d_call: -
cdr3_nt: TGCGCCAGCAGCCACACTAACAACTATGGCTACACCTTC
cdr3_aa: CASSHTNNYGYTF

clone_size: once
j_call: TRBJ1-1
v_call: TRBV18
d_call: -
cdr3_nt: TGTGCCAGCTCATCCTCAGGGACCACTGAAGCTTTCTTT
cdr3_aa: CASSSSGTTEAFF

clone_size: -
j_call: TRBJ1-2
v_call: TRBV5-1
d_call: -
cdr3_nt: TGCGCCAGCAGCTTGGTATCTACTTCTAACTATGGCTACACCTTC
cdr3_aa: CASSLVSTSNYGYTF

clone_size: few
j_call: TRBJ1-2
v_call: TRBV18
d_call: -
cdr3_nt: TGTGCCAGCTCACCACCGGTAGGGAAGGGCTACACCTTC
cdr3_aa: CASSPPVGKGYTF

clone_size: -
j_call: TRBJ1-4
v_call: TRBV6-1
d_call: -
cdr3_nt: TGTGCCAGCAGTGACCGGGGAATTAATGAAAAACTGTTTTTT
cdr3_aa: CASSDRGINEKLFF

clone_size: -
j_call: TRBJ2-1
v_call: TRBV28
d_call: -
cdr3_nt: TGTGCCAGCAGGCCAAACCGGGACGCCGGGCATGAGCAGTTCTTC
cdr3_aa: CASRPNRDAGHEQFF

clone_size: few
j_call: TRBJ1-1
v_call: TRBV12-3/TRBV12-4
d_call: -
cdr3_nt: TGTGCCAGCAGTCCCACAGGAACGGAAGCTTTCTTT
cdr3_aa: CASSPTGTEAFF

clone_size: -
j_call: TRBJ1-2
v_call: TRBV5-1
d_call: -
cdr3_nt: TGCGCCAGCAGCGAGGCAGGGAGTAACTATGGCTACACCTTC
cdr3_aa: CASSEAGSNYGYTF

clone_size: -
j_call: TRBJ2-2
v_call: TRBV9
d_call: -
cdr3_nt: TGTGCCAGCAGCCCCCGAAGGGGGGGATCAGCGAACACCGGGGAGCTGTTTTTT
cdr3_aa: CASSPRRGGSANTGELFF

clone_size: -
j_call: TRBJ2-1
v_call: TRBV5-1
d_call: -
cdr3_nt: TGCGCCAGCAGCTTCAGGAATGAGCAGTTCTTC
cdr3_aa: CASSFRNEQFF

clone_size: -
j_call: TRBJ2-1
v_call: TRBV10-3
d_call: -
cdr3_nt: TGTGCCACGCTCGGCGGGGACAATGAGCAGTTCTTC
cdr3_aa: CATLGGDNEQFF

clone_size: -
j_call: TRBJ2-6
v_call: TRBV19
d_call: -
cdr3_nt: TGTGCCAGTGGCCCGGGTGGCCGTTCTGGGGCCAACGTCCTGACTTTC
cdr3_aa: CASGPGGRSGANVLTF

clone_size: -
j_call: TRBJ2-7
v_call: TRBV4-1
d_call: -
cdr3_nt: TGCGCCAGCAGCCAAGATTACGCTGGTGAGCAGTACTTC
cdr3_aa: CASSQDYAGEQYF

clone_size: -
j_call: TRBJ1-4
v_call: TRBV7-2
d_call: -
cdr3_nt: TGTGCCAGTGGCCGTTTGGGGGGGGCCCTTAATGAAAAACTGTTTTTT
cdr3_aa: CASGRLGGALNEKLFF

clone_size: -
j_call: TRBJ2-1
v_call: TRBV5-4
d_call: -
cdr3_nt: TGTGCCAGCAGTACAGGGTTCAATGAGCAGTTCTTC
cdr3_aa: CASSTGFNEQFF

clone_size: -
j_call: TRBJ1-6
v_call: TRBV30
d_call: -
cdr3_nt: TGTGCCTGGGCAGGGGTTACCCTCCACTTT
cdr3_aa: CAWAGVTLHF

clone_size: -
j_call: TRBJ1-1
v_call: TRBV13
d_call: -
cdr3_nt: TGTGCCAGCAGCAGATGGGGGGGCATGAACACTGAAGCTTTCTTT
cdr3_aa: CASSRWGGMNTEAFF

clone_size: -
j_call: TRBJ1-2
v_call: TRBV5-4
d_call: -
cdr3_nt: TGTGCCAGCAGCTTGGTGATTAGTCCGACAGCTAACTATGGCTACACCTTC
cdr3_aa: CASSLVISPTANYGYTF

clone_size: -
j_call: TRBJ1-2
v_call: TRBV27
d_call: -
cdr3_nt: TGTGCCAGCAGGCTGGACATAACTAACTATGGCTACACCTTC
cdr3_aa: CASRLDITNYGYTF

clone_size: medium-sized
j_call: TRBJ2-2
v_call: TRBV3-1/TRBV3-2
d_call: TRBD1
cdr3_nt: TGTGCCAGCATGGTTCCAGGGGGCACCGGGGAGCTGTTTTTT
cdr3_aa: CASMVPGGTGELFF

clone_size: -
j_call: TRBJ1-1
v_call: TRBV3-1/TRBV3-2
d_call: -
cdr3_nt: TGTGCCAGCAGCCAAGATAGGGGGGCTATCTTT
cdr3_aa: CASSQDRGAIF

clone_size: -
j_call: TRBJ2-1
v_call: TRBV4-1
d_call: -
cdr3_nt: TGCGCCAGCAGCCAGGGTCGCGAGCAGTTCTTC
cdr3_aa: CASSQGREQFF

clone_size: once
j_call: TRBJ1-1
v_call: TRBV4-1
d_call: TRBD1
cdr3_nt: TGCGCCAGCAGCCCAGGACAGGGACCGAAGAACACTGAAGCTTTCTTT
cdr3_aa: CASSPGQGPKNTEAFF

clone_size: -
j_call: TRBJ1-1
v_call: TRBV7-9
d_call: TRBD1
cdr3_nt: TGTGCCAGCAGCCTGGGACAGGGGACTGAAGCTTTCTTT
cdr3_aa: CASSLGQGTEAFF

clone_size: -
j_call: TRBJ2-2
v_call: TRBV5-1
d_call: TRBD2
cdr3_nt: TGCGCCAGCAGCTCCCTTCGGGGAGGGGATCGAAACACCGGGGAGCTGTTTTTT
cdr3_aa: CASSSLRGGDRNTGELFF

clone_size: -
j_call: TRBJ1-4
v_call: TRBV20-1
d_call: -
cdr3_nt: TGCAGTGCTAGGGATGGAGAAAAACTGTTTTTT
cdr3_aa: CSARDGEKLFF

clone_size: -
j_call: TRBJ1-4
v_call: TRBV6-1
d_call: TRBD1
cdr3_nt: TGTGCCAGCAGTGAATACCAGACAGGGTTAGAAAAACTGTTTTTT
cdr3_aa: CASSEYQTGLEKLFF

clone_size: -
j_call: TRBJ1-4
v_call: TRBV11-2
d_call: -
cdr3_nt: TGTGCCAGCAGCCCCTGGGGTGAAAAACTGTTTTTT
cdr3_aa: CASSPWGEKLFF

clone_size: -
j_call: TRBJ2-4
v_call: TRBV27
d_call: -
cdr3_nt: TGTGCCAGTAGCTCTCCACTAGGCAGGGGTAACAAAAACATTCAGTACTTC
cdr3_aa: CASSSPLGRGNKNIQYF

clone_size: -
j_call: TRBJ1-1
v_call: TRBV7-3
d_call: -
cdr3_nt: TGTGCCAGCAGCTTAGCAGGGAACACTGAAGCTTTCTTT
cdr3_aa: CASSLAGNTEAFF

clone_size: -
j_call: TRBJ1-1
v_call: TRBV2
d_call: TRBD1
cdr3_nt: TGTGCCAGCAGTGAGGGGACAGAATTGAACACTGAAGCTTTCTTT
cdr3_aa: CASSEGTELNTEAFF

clone_size: -
j_call: TRBJ1-2
v_call: TRBV19
d_call: -
cdr3_nt: TGTGCCAGTAGCGTACAGGTTGGATCGTACGGCTACACCTTC
cdr3_aa: CASSVQVGSYGYTF